The clone carrying this T cell receptor (beta chain) has just one count. The data belong to a study of shared clonotypes between healthy human individuals. Germline CDR1 SEHNR, CDR2 FQNEAQ (reference sequence). The V gene end was trimmed by 2 bases and the J gene end by 6 bases; junction bases not matched to a gene: 15. The CDR3 is 18 amino acids. The table came from immunoSEQ multiplex PCR; TCRdb's copy has only in-frame clones and leaves some out. Of under 2,500,000 clones listed, almost 96% were seen once; the top ten hold approximately 0.13%. The TCR originated in a man in his late teens or twenties in good health. Sequencing was performed on naive CD4+ T cells sorted from blood. Subset here: CD45RA+ positively selected. The chain couples TRBV7-9 to TRBJ2-1; 8 positions match TRBD1. CDR3 amino acids: CASSLPPSPGQVRNEQFF. CDR3 nucleotide sequence: TGTGCCAGCAGCTTACCCCCCTCACCGGGACAGGTCCGCAATGAGCAGTTCTTC.